The 8 T cell receptor beta chains in this list originate from one sample, sequenced in a study of cytomegalovirus exposure and HLA in healthy donors. Generated by immunoSEQ multiplex PCR, the TCRdb table keeps only in-frame clones and is missing some. Of approximately 300,000 clones in the sample, approximately 90% were seen once. The sequenced sample was PBMCs. The receptors come from a woman between 18 and 29 years old in good health and CMV-seronegative.

V gene TRBV4-2 combines with J gene TRBJ1-4; possible D gene TRBD1, 6 bases. Trimming stripped 0 bases from V and 0 bases from J, with 11 bases between. From germline, CDR1 is LGHNA and CDR2 YNFKEQ. This CDR3 region has 17 residues. CDR3 region: CASSQDMGTTTNEKLFF. The CDR3 nucleotides read TGTGCCAGCAGCCAAGATATGGGGACAACAACTAATGAAAAACTGTTTTTT.

The gene calls are TRBV28 and TRBJ1-2; TRBD1 might be the D (6 bases). The ends were cut back, 5 bases at V and 7 bases at J, with 11 bases in the middle. From germline, CDR1 is MDHEN and CDR2 SYDVKM. This CDR3 contains 12 residues. Here the CDR3 reads CASSPRGAGYTF. CDR3 coding DNA: TGTGCCAGCAGTCCCCGGGGGGCTGGCTACACCTTC.

The rearrangement links TRBV7-2 to TRBJ1-2; perhaps TRBD1 as D (5 bases). Germline CDR1 and CDR2: SGHTA and FQGNSA. Trimming removed 3 bases from V and 2 bases from J, with 16 bases in between. The CDR3 covers 16 residues. In nucleotides, the CDR3 is TGTGCCAGCAGCTTCGACCCGAACGGGGGAAACTATGGCTACACCTTC. Its protein product is CASSFDPNGGNYGYTF.

This chain joins TRBV6-1 and TRBJ2-7; a weak D match, TRBD1 (5 bases). The CDR3 is 14 amino acids. Germline CDR1 is MNHNS and CDR2 is SASEGT. V was trimmed by 1 base and J by 0 bases, leaving 7 bases between them. The CDR3 DNA reads TGTGCCAGCAGTGAAGACAGGAACTCCTACGAGCAGTACTTC. It is translated as CASSEDRNSYEQYF.

The rearrangement links TRBV4-3 to TRBJ1-2; TRBD1 matches 8 bases. This CDR3 contains 15 residues. Germline CDR1 is LGHNA and CDR2 is YSLEER. J gave up 2 bases and V 0 bases, and 2 bases lay outside the gene matches. The CDR3 sequence: CASSQEGTGNYGYTF. CDR3 nucleotide sequence: TGCGCCAGCAGCCAAGAGGGGACAGGCAACTATGGCTACACCTTC.

The rearrangement links TRBV18 to TRBJ2-1; tentatively, D is TRBD2 (6 bases). Trimming took 3 bases from V and 8 from J, leaving 14 bases between them. Germline V gene lookup returns CDR1 KGHSH and CDR2 LQKENI. This CDR3 has 14 residues. The CDR3 loop is CASSPEGTGDEQFF. The CDR3 nucleotides read TGTGCCAGCTCACCGGAGGGTACCGGCGATGAGCAGTTCTTC. Complete variable domain (other parts from reference TRBV18 and TRBJ2-1): NAGVMQNPRHLVRRRGQEARLRCSPMKGHSHVYWYRQLPEEGLKFMVYLQKENIIDESGMPKERFSAEFPKEGPSILRIQQVVRGDSAAYFCASSPEGTGDEQFFGPGTRLTVL.

This chain joins TRBV7-3 and TRBJ2-7; 7 nucleotides line up with TRBD1. The CDR3 runs 16 residues. Germline lookup yields CDR1 SGHTA and CDR2 FQGTGA. Unmatched junction bases numbered 12, after V lost 4 bases and J lost 3 bases. The CDR3 spells CASSSRGGEAIYEQYF. The CDR3 nucleotides read TGTGCCAGCAGCTCACGAGGGGGCGAAGCAATCTACGAGCAGTACTTC.

J is TRBJ1-1 and V is TRBV6-6, with 8 bases fitting TRBD1. V lost 5 bases to trimming and J lost 0 bases; unmatched junction nucleotides: 8. This CDR3 has 16 residues. CDR1 is MNHNY and CDR2 is SVGAGI in the germline V gene (reference sequence). The CDR3 bases are TGTGCCAGCAGTGCTACAGGGGGAGACATGAACACTGAAGCTTTCTTT. It yields the protein CASSATGGDMNTEAFF.